This T cell receptor beta chain emerged from a study of T cells in Graves' hyperthyroidism and ophthalmopathy. Study results and limitations: Most thyroid clonotypes with frequency above 0.001 were detected in blood. Ophthalmopathy stood apart from stable hyperthyroidism in a 13 V-J model.

From RNA transcripts, TCR beta CDR3 regions were amplified. HTBI primers were the set used in a first-round RT-PCR of the TCR CDR3. TCRdb re-derived calls from the multiplex PCR reads in MiXCR, one entry per CDR3 protein. Here the sample spans hundreds of thousands of distinct CDR3 sequences, 15% to 20% being singletons. Unmatched junction bases numbered 5, after V lost 7 bases and J lost 0 bases. This CDR3 comprises 15 residues. On this clonotype: Its antigen is as yet unknown.

The PBMCs were taken from approximately 11 ml of fresh peripheral blood. The chain couples TRBV12-3 or TRBV12-4 to TRBJ2-3, with TRBD1 matching over 9 bases. This sequence originates from a woman in her forties with Graves' ophthalmopathy. Sample: blood. The CDR3 loop is CASIRTGASTDTQYF. The DNA of the CDR3 is TGTGCCAGCATAAGGACAGGGGCCAGCACAGATACGCAGTATTTT.